The rows below give T cell receptor beta chains drawn from one sample of a study of Ad26.COV2.S vaccination and SARS-CoV-2 variants. Sequencing used immunoSEQ multiplex PCR; TCRdb keeps in-frame clones, though not all of them. The table has fewer than 500,000 clones, 89% seen once; the top ten hold 2% to 3%. The material was peripheral blood, obtained in a trial of Ad26.COV2.S vaccine versus placebo. Receptor source: a person between 18 and 65 years old who received the Ad26.COV2.S COVID-19 vaccine or a placebo. The CDR3 runs from the conserved cysteine through the conserved F or W. Each record gives: clone size, V gene, J gene, D gene, CDR3 DNA, CDR3 protein. D genes are given only for firm matches. Clone sizes are given selectively: once, few, many, or a class where the clone is expanded.

size: -; V: TRBV5-4; J: TRBJ2-3; D: -; DNA: TGTGCCAGCAGCTTTCCCGGGGAGGATACGCAGTATTTT; CDR3: CASSFPGEDTQYF
size: -; V: TRBV18; J: TRBJ1-2; D: -; DNA: TGTGCCAGCTCACCACCGGTCGGAACTAACTATGGCTACACCTTC; CDR3: CASSPPVGTNYGYTF
size: -; V: TRBV28; J: TRBJ1-4; D: -; DNA: TGTGCCAGCACCGACAAGGCTAGGTTAAGGGAAAAACTGTTTTTT; CDR3: CASTDKARLREKLFF
size: -; V: TRBV29-1; J: TRBJ2-5; D: -; DNA: TGCAGCGTTGGGGACGGATCGGAGACCCAGTACTTC; CDR3: CSVGDGSETQYF
size: -; V: TRBV24-1; J: TRBJ1-6; D: -; DNA: TGTGCCACCAGTGAGGGGGACTCGGCCCTCCACTTT; CDR3: CATSEGDSALHF
size: -; V: TRBV4-3; J: TRBJ2-7; D: TRBD2; DNA: TGCGCCAGCAGCCAGCAGACCCAAACTAGCGGGTTTGCCTACGAGCAGTACTTC; CDR3: CASSQQTQTSGFAYEQYF
size: -; V: TRBV5-1; J: TRBJ2-1; D: TRBD2; DNA: TGCGCCAGCAGCTTACTAGCGGTCCGCTACAATGAGCAGTTCTTC; CDR3: CASSLLAVRYNEQFF
size: -; V: TRBV7-9; J: TRBJ1-1; D: TRBD1; DNA: TGTGCAGGAGGGGACAGACTCGGCAAGAACACTGAAGCTTTCTTT; CDR3: CAGGDRLGKNTEAFF
size: -; V: TRBV4-2; J: TRBJ1-5; D: -; DNA: TGTGCCAGCAGCCAAAGTAATCAGCCCCAGCATTTT; CDR3: CASSQSNQPQHF
size: -; V: TRBV28; J: TRBJ2-1; D: -; DNA: TGTGCAGCGAGCCAGAACTACAATGAGCAGTTCTTC; CDR3: CAASQNYNEQFF
size: -; V: TRBV7-3; J: TRBJ1-1; D: -; DNA: TGTGCCAGCAGCTCCCGACCGGGAACTGAAGCTTTCTTT; CDR3: CASSSRPGTEAFF
size: -; V: TRBV10-2; J: TRBJ2-3; D: -; DNA: TGCGCCAGCAGTGAGTTGAGCACAGATACGCAGTATTTT; CDR3: CASSELSTDTQYF
size: -; V: TRBV18; J: TRBJ1-4; D: -; DNA: TGTGCCAGCTCACCACAGACGGGTACTAATGAAAAACTGTTTTTT; CDR3: CASSPQTGTNEKLFF
size: -; V: TRBV19; J: TRBJ1-2; D: TRBD1; DNA: TGTGCCAGTAGTATCGGGACAGCTAACTATGGCTACACCTTC; CDR3: CASSIGTANYGYTF
size: -; V: TRBV9; J: TRBJ2-5; D: TRBD2; DNA: TGTGCCAGCAGCGTCGACGGACTAGCGGGGGAAGAGACCCAGTACTTC; CDR3: CASSVDGLAGEETQYF
size: -; V: TRBV3-1/TRBV3-2; J: TRBJ2-2; D: -; DNA: TGTGCCAGCAGCCAACTGGGGGACACCGGGGAGCTGTTTTTT; CDR3: CASSQLGDTGELFF
size: -; V: TRBV7-9; J: TRBJ2-3; D: TRBD2; DNA: TGTGCCAGCAGCTTGACTAGCGGGGGGAGGTATACGCAGTATTTT; CDR3: CASSLTSGGRYTQYF
size: -; V: TRBV19; J: TRBJ2-1; D: -; DNA: TGTGCCAGTAGTATAGATGGCGGCGGGTGGGGAAGGAATGAGCAGTTCTTC; CDR3: CASSIDGGGWGRNEQFF
size: -; V: TRBV2; J: TRBJ1-4; D: -; DNA: TGTGCCAGCATTGGAGTGGGGCAGGGCGAAAAACTGTTTTTT; CDR3: CASIGVGQGEKLFF
size: -; V: TRBV7-3; J: TRBJ1-6; D: -; DNA: TGTGCCAGCAGCCCGCAGGGTTGGAATTCACCCCTCCACTTT; CDR3: CASSPQGWNSPLHF
size: -; V: TRBV27; J: TRBJ2-2; D: TRBD1; DNA: TGTGCCAGCAGTTACTTACAGGGGACCGGGGAGCTGTTTTTT; CDR3: CASSYLQGTGELFF
size: few; V: TRBV29-1; J: TRBJ1-3; D: -; DNA: TGCAGCGTTGAACCCACCGCTGGAAACACCATATATTTT; CDR3: CSVEPTAGNTIYF
size: once; V: TRBV27; J: TRBJ1-1; D: TRBD1; DNA: TGTGCCAGCAGTTTACAGGGGGACACTGAAGCTTTCTTT; CDR3: CASSLQGDTEAFF
size: -; V: TRBV6-2/TRBV6-3; J: TRBJ2-1; D: -; DNA: TGTGCCAGCAGTTACCGGGAGAATTGGCGGGACAATGAGCAGTTCTTC; CDR3: CASSYRENWRDNEQFF
size: -; V: TRBV5-5; J: TRBJ1-6; D: -; DNA: TGTGCCAGCAGCTCTGGGCCGAGCTCCTATAATTCACCCCTCCACTTT; CDR3: CASSSGPSSYNSPLHF
size: -; V: TRBV6-5; J: TRBJ2-2; D: -; DNA: TGTGCCAGCAAGGGCGATAGCACCGGGGAGCTGTTTTTT; CDR3: CASKGDSTGELFF
size: -; V: TRBV18; J: TRBJ2-1; D: -; DNA: TGTGCCAGCTCACACCCGGCGACAGAGCAGTTCTTC; CDR3: CASSHPATEQFF
size: -; V: TRBV10-3; J: TRBJ2-2; D: TRBD2; DNA: TGTGCCATCAATTCGGCGGGGGGAGTAAACGCGAACACCGGGGAGCTGTTTTTT; CDR3: CAINSAGGVNANTGELFF
size: -; V: TRBV4-2; J: TRBJ2-7; D: -; DNA: TGTGCCAGCAGCCCCGCCGCAGTCCCGGGTTACGAGCAGTACTTC; CDR3: CASSPAAVPGYEQYF
size: -; V: TRBV18; J: TRBJ1-2; D: -; DNA: TGTGCCAGCTCACCAACGGGGGTGAAGGTCGGTGGCTACACCTTC; CDR3: CASSPTGVKVGGYTF
size: few; V: TRBV7-8; J: TRBJ2-2; D: TRBD1; DNA: TGTGCCAGCAGCCGAGATATAACAGGGGGCATCACCGGGGAGCTGTTTTTT; CDR3: CASSRDITGGITGELFF
size: -; V: TRBV6-5; J: TRBJ1-2; D: -; DNA: TGTGCCAGCAGTTTGGCCCAGGGAGGCTACACCTTC; CDR3: CASSLAQGGYTF
size: -; V: TRBV9; J: TRBJ2-6; D: -; DNA: TGTGCCAGCAGCGTAGTTCCGGAGTGGTACTCTGGGGCCAACGTCCTGACTTTC; CDR3: CASSVVPEWYSGANVLTF
size: -; V: TRBV28; J: TRBJ1-5; D: -; DNA: TGTGCCAGCACCCCCCTCAGGGATCAGCCCCAGCATTTT; CDR3: CASTPLRDQPQHF
size: -; V: TRBV28; J: TRBJ1-1; D: TRBD1; DNA: TGTGCCAGCAGTTTCTGGGACAGAAACACTGAAGCTTTCTTT; CDR3: CASSFWDRNTEAFF
size: -; V: TRBV10-3; J: TRBJ2-1; D: -; DNA: TGTGCCATCAGCCGGGACTGGACCAATGAGCAGTTCTTC; CDR3: CAISRDWTNEQFF
size: -; V: TRBV7-6; J: TRBJ2-1; D: -; DNA: TGTGCCAGCAGCTGGGACTCTTTCGGAGAGCAGTTCTTC; CDR3: CASSWDSFGEQFF
size: once; V: TRBV2; J: TRBJ1-4; D: -; DNA: TGTGCCAGCAGTGAAAGAGGGCATGAAAAACTGTTTTTT; CDR3: CASSERGHEKLFF
size: few; V: TRBV27; J: TRBJ1-1; D: -; DNA: TGTGCCAGCAGTTTTGTGCCTGATACTGAAGCTTTCTTT; CDR3: CASSFVPDTEAFF
size: few; V: TRBV28; J: TRBJ2-2; D: TRBD1; DNA: TGTGCCAGCAGTCGCGCCGGGACAGTTTTTTTGCTGTTTTTT; CDR3: CASSRAGTVFLLFF
size: -; V: TRBV27; J: TRBJ1-2; D: -; DNA: TGTGCCAGCAGACCCTGGGAGAGCAACTATGGCTACACCTTC; CDR3: CASRPWESNYGYTF
size: -; V: TRBV5-1; J: TRBJ2-1; D: TRBD2; DNA: TGCGCCAGCAGCCCTAGCGGGACTCTATACAATGAGCAGTTCTTC; CDR3: CASSPSGTLYNEQFF
size: -; V: TRBV7-4; J: TRBJ1-5; D: TRBD1; DNA: TGTGCCAGCAGCCTAATGTTAGGGGGCCCCATGCGGGATCAGCCCCAGCATTTT; CDR3: CASSLMLGGPMRDQPQHF
size: -; V: TRBV9; J: TRBJ2-1; D: -; DNA: TGTGCCAGCAGCTCGACAGGAGACTCCTACAATGAGCAGTTCTTC; CDR3: CASSSTGDSYNEQFF
size: -; V: TRBV7-6; J: TRBJ2-2; D: TRBD1; DNA: TGTGCCAGCAGCTCCACACAGGGGACCGGGGAGCTGTTTTTT; CDR3: CASSSTQGTGELFF
size: -; V: TRBV7-2; J: TRBJ1-5; D: -; DNA: TGTGCCAGCAGCGGCAGGGCGAGCGTCAATCAGCCCCAGCATTTT; CDR3: CASSGRASVNQPQHF
size: -; V: TRBV5-4; J: TRBJ1-2; D: -; DNA: TGTGCCAGCAGCTCGCCGGACCTCTATGGCTACACCTTC; CDR3: CASSSPDLYGYTF
size: -; V: TRBV5-1; J: TRBJ1-6; D: TRBD1; DNA: TGCGCCAGCAGCTTGGGGACAGGGTGGGATTCACCCCTCCACTTT; CDR3: CASSLGTGWDSPLHF